Listed below are T cell receptor beta chains from one sample, sequenced in a study of metastatic and nonmetastatic thyroid tumors. Using MiXCR, TCRdb reanalyzed the PCR reads. The top ten hold more than 9% of the sample, which has about 59,000 clones, roughly 16% seen once. The sample taken for sequencing was blood. The receptors come from a male donor with papillary thyroid cancer or a benign thyroid nodule (not recorded which). Some clones in this sample may be carry-over from other donors' samples. CDR3s include the opening cysteine and the closing phenylalanine or tryptophan. Fields, in order: J gene, clone size, CDR3 length, V gene, D gene, CDR3 DNA, CDR3 protein. The D gene is left open where the match is weak. For some rows the clone size is stated as once, few or many, or as a class when expanded; others skip it.

J: TRBJ2-1
size: many
length: 18
V: TRBV24-1
D: TRBD1
DNA: TGTGCCACCAGTGATTTCGGCGAAGACAGGGGATCCTACAATGAGCAGTTCTTC
CDR3: CATSDFGEDRGSYNEQFF

J: TRBJ1-3
size: many
length: 14
V: TRBV29-1
D: -
DNA: TGCAGCGTTGAAGAGGCGGATTCTGGAAACACCATATATTTT
CDR3: CSVEEADSGNTIYF

J: TRBJ2-3
size: many
length: 12
V: TRBV10-2
D: -
DNA: TGCGCCAGCAGTGATAGCGGAGATACGCAGTATTTT
CDR3: CASSDSGDTQYF

J: TRBJ1-5
size: few
length: 13
V: TRBV6-5
D: -
DNA: TGTGCCAGCAGTTCACAGTGGACTCAGCCCCAGCATTTT
CDR3: CASSSQWTQPQHF

J: TRBJ1-6
size: -
length: 14
V: TRBV20-1
D: TRBD1
DNA: TGCAGTGCTCGAATAAGGACAGGGAATTCACCCCTCCACTTT
CDR3: CSARIRTGNSPLHF

J: TRBJ1-5
size: many
length: 13
V: TRBV10-3
D: -
DNA: TGTGCCTCGGGGGACGTCGGCAATCAGCCCCAGCATTTT
CDR3: CASGDVGNQPQHF

J: TRBJ2-2
size: many
length: 13
V: TRBV11-3
D: -
DNA: TGTGCCAGCAGCCCCCGAGGGCAGGGGGAGCTGTTTTTT
CDR3: CASSPRGQGELFF

J: TRBJ2-1
size: many
length: 15
V: TRBV28
D: -
DNA: TGTGCCAGCAGTTTTGGGCTAATTCTTTACAATGAGCAGTTCTTC
CDR3: CASSFGLILYNEQFF

J: TRBJ1-2
size: many
length: 13
V: TRBV30
D: -
DNA: TGTGCCTGGAGCCAGGGAGGCCGCTATGGCTACACCTTC
CDR3: CAWSQGGRYGYTF

J: TRBJ1-2
size: many
length: 14
V: TRBV20-1
D: TRBD1
DNA: TGCAGTGCTAGAGGCGACAGGGTTGACTATGGCTACACCTTC
CDR3: CSARGDRVDYGYTF

J: TRBJ1-6
size: many
length: 15
V: TRBV28
D: TRBD1
DNA: TGTGCCAGCATCGCAAACCGGGACAGGGGTGCGCCCCTCCACTTT
CDR3: CASIANRDRGAPLHF